The clone carrying this T cell receptor (beta chain) was counted between two and nine times. This sample was taken from a study of beta chain features in type 1 diabetes. Reverse transcription of all isolated RNA meant that expressed TCRB transcripts were sequenced. Clones were read by immunoSEQ multiplex PCR, and TCRdb kept only the in-frame ones, dropping some. The profile shows some 270,000 clones, 13% to 15% of them singletons. V trimming: 3 bases; J trimming: 3 bases; junction bases outside the gene matches: 8. Germline lookup yields CDR1 LNHDA and CDR2 SQIVND (reference sequence). The CDR3 runs to 16 residues.

The clonotype was recovered from a woman aged 40 to 50 in good health. What was sequenced was naive CD4+ T cells from blood. The chain has TRBV19 and TRBJ2-1; TRBD1 matches at 7 bases. CDR3 loop: CASSIRTGLDYNEQFF. CDR3 coding DNA: TGTGCCAGTAGTATCAGGACAGGATTGGACTACAATGAGCAGTTCTTC.